Sequencing of this T cell receptor (beta chain) was carried out in a study of beta chain features in type 1 diabetes. Of the isolated RNA, all was reverse transcribed, and so the sequenced material was expressed TCRB transcripts. Profiled with immunoSEQ multiplex PCR; TCRdb holds only in-frame clones, not every one. Of 40,000 to 45,000 clones in the sample, 49% were seen once. From germline, CDR1 is MNHNS and CDR2 SASEGT. The germline V and J ends were trimmed by 2 bases and 5 bases, with 9 bases remaining between them. The CDR3 consists of 13 residues. This TCR derives from a woman aged 18-30 years in good health. The source material was central memory CD4+ T cells from blood. The chain links TRBV6-1 to TRBJ1-1, with D uncertain. CDR3 loop: CASSEPLETEAFF. CDR3 nucleotide sequence: TGTGCCAGCAGTGAACCTTTAGAAACTGAAGCTTTCTTT.